This T cell receptor (beta chain) was sequenced during a study of blood T cell repertoires in COVID-19. Looking at the study overall: Samples representing acute and convalescent COVID-19 were sourced from the United States, Italy and Spain.

This clone occurred a few times. V was shortened by 2 bases and J by 4 bases, with 11 bases between the two germline ends. The V gene's germline CDR1 is MGHRA and CDR2 YSYEKL. The CDR3 extends over 14 amino acids. Original data processing: Reference gene primer amplification in the assay estimated nucleated cell counts. Generated by immunoSEQ multiplex PCR, the TCRdb table keeps only in-frame clones and is missing some. V and J calls and clone size are those listed in that table; D and trimming were worked out from the DNA. The profile shows under 140,000 clones, under 75% of them singletons. Input material: peripheral blood. The clonotype originates from a woman in her sixties with acute or convalescent COVID-19. The chain recombines TRBV4-1 with TRBJ1-2, with D possibly matching TRBD1 (6 bases). The CDR3 region is CASSQRTVSYGYTF. The CDR3, as DNA: TGCGCCAGCAGCCAACGGACAGTCTCCTATGGCTACACCTTC.